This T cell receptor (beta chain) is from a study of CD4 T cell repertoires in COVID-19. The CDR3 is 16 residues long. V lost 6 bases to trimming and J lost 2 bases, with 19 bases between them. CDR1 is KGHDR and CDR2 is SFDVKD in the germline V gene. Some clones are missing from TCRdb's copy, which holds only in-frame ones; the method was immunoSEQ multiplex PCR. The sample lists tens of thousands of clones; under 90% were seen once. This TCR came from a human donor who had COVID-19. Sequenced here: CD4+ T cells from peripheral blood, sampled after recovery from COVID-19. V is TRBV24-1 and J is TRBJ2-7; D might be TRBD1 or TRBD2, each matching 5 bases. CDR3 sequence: CATSPGRPSFPYEQYF. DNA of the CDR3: TGTGCCACCAGTCCGGGACGGCCATCCTTCCCCTACGAGCAGTACTTC.